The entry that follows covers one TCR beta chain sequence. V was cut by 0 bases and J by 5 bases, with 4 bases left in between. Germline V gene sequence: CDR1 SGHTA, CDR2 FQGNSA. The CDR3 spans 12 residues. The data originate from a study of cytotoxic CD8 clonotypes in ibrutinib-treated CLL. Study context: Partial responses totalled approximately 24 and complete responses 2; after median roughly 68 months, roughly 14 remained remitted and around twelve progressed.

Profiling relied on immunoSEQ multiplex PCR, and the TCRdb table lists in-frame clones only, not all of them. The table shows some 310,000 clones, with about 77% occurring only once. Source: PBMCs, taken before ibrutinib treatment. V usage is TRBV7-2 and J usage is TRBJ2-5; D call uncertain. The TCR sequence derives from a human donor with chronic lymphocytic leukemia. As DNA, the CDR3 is TGTGCCAGCAGCTTAGCGTTGGAGACCCAGTACTTC. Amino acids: CASSLALETQYF.